This entry lists 23 T cell receptor beta chains sequenced from one sample in a study of blood T cell repertoires in COVID-19. The table came from immunoSEQ multiplex PCR; TCRdb's copy has only in-frame clones and leaves some out. The sample has some 73,000 clones; approximately 85% are singletons. The sequenced sample was peripheral blood. The origin of the receptors is a man in his forties or fifties with COVID-19, enrolled during active disease.

The chain couples TRBV6-2 or TRBV6-3 to TRBJ1-4; the D is unclear. Trimming removed 6 bases from V and 4 bases from J, with 6 bases in between. Germline CDR1 MNHEY, CDR2 SVGEGT. This CDR3 contains 12 residues. This CDR3 reads CASSRVNEKLFF. The CDR3, as DNA: TGTGCCAGCAGCCGAGTTAATGAAAAACTGTTTTTT.

The rearrangement joins TRBV6-2 or TRBV6-3 to TRBJ2-1, with 13 nucleotides matching TRBD2. The germline CDR1 and CDR2 sequences are MNHEY and SVGEGT. V was pared by 6 bases and J by 9 bases, with 8 bases of the junction left unmatched. The CDR3 has 15 residues. The CDR3 DNA reads as TGTGCCAGCAGCGAAGGACTAGCGGGAGTAGGTGAGCAGTTCTTC. This encodes CASSEGLAGVGEQFF.

The CDR3, as DNA: TGCAGTGCTAGTGCTCCGGGACAGGGGCAAAAACTGTTTTTT. Its protein product is CSASAPGQGQKLFF. The chain links TRBV20-1 to TRBJ1-4; 10 bases match TRBD1. This CDR3 comprises 14 residues. Germline CDR1 and CDR2: DFQATT and SNEGSKA (reference sequence). The V and J ends lost 3 bases and 9 bases, in that order; junction bases with no gene match: 7.

The chain couples TRBV6-2 or TRBV6-3 to TRBJ2-5; perhaps TRBD2 as D (7 bases). V lost 4 bases and J 9 bases, leaving 21 bases between the germline ends. Germline CDR1 reads MNHEY; CDR2 reads SVGEGT. This CDR3 region has 15 residues. The CDR3 region is CASSSPGPRGGAQYF. The CDR3 nucleotides are TGTGCCAGCAGTTCGCCGGGACCCAGGGGAGGGGCCCAGTACTTC.

The V call is TRBV28, the J call TRBJ1-1; no definite D call. Germline V gene lookup returns CDR1 MDHEN and CDR2 SYDVKM. V gave up 4 bases and J gave up 4 bases, with 19 bases separating them. The CDR3 has 16 amino acids. The CDR3 region has the DNA TGTGCCAGCAGTTCCCATCTGTCCGGGAGGGTCACTGAAGCTTTCTTT. As protein: CASSSHLSGRVTEAFF. The variable domain in full, completed from reference TRBV28 and TRBJ1-1, reads DVKVTQSSRYLVKRTGEKVFLECVQDMDHENMFWYRQDPGLGLRLIYFSYDVKMKEKGDIPEGYSVSREKKERFSLILESASTNQTSMYLCASSSHLSGRVTEAFFGQGTRLTVV.

The chain has TRBV28 and TRBJ1-4; D remains unclear. CDR1 and CDR2 from the germline V gene are MDHEN and SYDVKM. Trimming stripped 8 bases from V and 2 bases from J, with 9 bases between. This CDR3 is 13 amino acids long. DNA for the CDR3: TGTGCCAGCGTCGATGGCACTAATGAAAAACTGTTTTTT. It is translated as CASVDGTNEKLFF. Full variable domain (missing parts from reference TRBV28 and TRBJ1-4): DVKVTQSSRYLVKRTGEKVFLECVQDMDHENMFWYRQDPGLGLRLIYFSYDVKMKEKGDIPEGYSVSREKKERFSLILESASTNQTSMYLCASVDGTNEKLFFGSGTQLSVL.

This clone has only one observation. The rearrangement links TRBV28 to TRBJ2-3; D is possibly TRBD1 (5 bases). This CDR3 has 13 residues. CDR1 and CDR2 from the germline V gene are MDHEN and SYDVKM. The V end was cut by 6 bases, the J end by 2 bases, with 9 bases between. The CDR3 nucleotides are TGTGCCAGCAGGGACACGAACACAGATACGCAGTATTTT. This codes for CASRDTNTDTQYF.

This chain uses TRBV5-1 with TRBJ2-1; the match to TRBD2 covers 9 bases. CDR3 size: 17 residues. V lost 4 bases and J lost 4; bases outside the gene matches: 12. Germline lookup yields CDR1 SGHRS and CDR2 YFSETQ. The CDR3 is CASSLNKPSGKYNEQFF. As DNA, the CDR3 is TGCGCCAGCAGCCTGAACAAACCTAGCGGGAAATACAATGAGCAGTTCTTC.

The rearrangement links TRBV29-1 to TRBJ1-1; 8 positions agree with TRBD1. The CDR3 contains 13 residues. V dropped 6 bases and J dropped 5; count of bases not matched to a gene: 8. The germline V gene encodes CDR1 SQVTM and CDR2 ANQGSEA. The CDR3 bases are TGCAGCGTGCGTAATGGACAGGGTACTGAAGCTTTCTTT. Translation gives CSVRNGQGTEAFF.

The rearrangement links TRBV7-9 to TRBJ2-7; 12 positions agree with TRBD1. The V gene's germline CDR1 is SEHNR and CDR2 FQNEAQ (reference sequence). The CDR3 is made up of 15 amino acids. J gave up 7 bases and V 5 bases, and 9 bases lay outside the gene matches. CDR3 region: CASSGRGQGAGEQYF. CDR3 bases: TGTGCCAGCAGCGGCCGGGGACAGGGGGCGGGAGAGCAGTACTTC.

The rearrangement joins TRBV5-6 to TRBJ1-4; TRBD1 matches 11 bases. The V gene end was trimmed by 4 bases and the J gene end by 7 bases; junction bases not matched to a gene: 9. Germline CDR1 and CDR2: SGHDT and YYEEEE. This CDR3 has 16 amino acids. The CDR3 region is CASSPDRGRLVEKLFF. In nucleotides, the CDR3 is TGTGCCAGCAGCCCGGACAGGGGGCGACTGGTTGAAAAACTGTTTTTT.

This sequence joins TRBV6-6 and TRBJ2-5; D is uncertain. The CDR3 is made up of 14 amino acids. The ends were cut back, 0 bases at V and 4 bases at J, with 9 bases in the middle. In germline, CDR1 is MNHNY, CDR2 SVGAGI (reference sequence). The CDR3 nucleotides read TGTGCCAGCAGTTACTCCTACCCTGGAGAGACCCAGTACTTC. This gives the protein CASSYSYPGETQYF.

V gene TRBV28 combines with J gene TRBJ1-2; no clear D. Trimming cost V 4 bases and J 8 bases, with 14 bases left between them. This CDR3 is built from 13 residues. The germline V gene has CDR1 MDHEN and CDR2 SYDVKM. Here the CDR3 reads CASSWPGEGGYTF. DNA for the CDR3: TGTGCCAGCAGTTGGCCCGGAGAGGGAGGCTACACCTTC.

This clone occurred once. The rearrangement links TRBV25-1 to TRBJ2-1; D might be TRBD1 (6 bases). Trimming removed 4 bases at V and 5 bases at J, with 18 bases between. The CDR3 is 16 residues long. CDR1 and CDR2 from the germline V gene are MGHDK and SYGVNS. CDR3: CASSVPRTGFDNEQFF. In DNA, the CDR3 is TGTGCCAGCAGTGTGCCGAGAACAGGGTTCGACAATGAGCAGTTCTTC.

The V gene is TRBV2, the J gene TRBJ2-2; D possibly corresponds to TRBD2 (6 bases). The CDR3 sequence is 14 residues long. V was clipped by 6 bases and J by 2 bases, with 10 bases between them. Germline V lookup: CDR1 SNHLY, CDR2 FYNNEI. CDR3 protein: CASSRDSNTGELFF. DNA for the CDR3: TGTGCCAGCAGCCGGGACTCAAACACCGGGGAGCTGTTTTTT.

The rearrangement joins TRBV4-1 to TRBJ1-1; D is unresolved. The germline V gene has CDR1 MGHRA and CDR2 YSYEKL. CDR3 length equals 14 residues. Between the trimmed V and J ends, which lost 1 base and 7 bases, there was a span of 13 bases. This chain's CDR3 is CASSQGPRQFEAFF. Here the CDR3 DNA reads TGCGCCAGCAGCCAAGGGCCCAGGCAGTTTGAAGCTTTCTTT.

The chain has TRBV4-1 and TRBJ2-1; 14 nucleotides align to TRBD2. The germline CDR1 and CDR2 sequences are MGHRA and YSYEKL. The CDR3 runs to 16 residues. With V trimmed by 4 bases and J by 8 bases, 7 bases remained unmatched. The CDR3: CASSLPGTSGSHEQFF. The CDR3 nucleotides are TGCGCCAGCAGCCTACCCGGGACTAGCGGGAGTCATGAGCAGTTCTTC.

The chain employs TRBV27 and TRBJ2-7; TRBD2 is a possible D gene (5 bases). Trimming took 5 bases from V and 0 from J, leaving 8 bases between them. There are 13 residues in the CDR3. CDR1 is MNHEY, CDR2 SMNVEV, per germline (reference sequence). The DNA for the CDR3 is TGTGCCAGCAGTGAGGGCAACTCCTACGAGCAGTACTTC. Encoded protein: CASSEGNSYEQYF.

This clone was found once. V usage is TRBV19 and J usage is TRBJ2-2; 7 bases map to TRBD1. Germline V gene lookup returns CDR1 LNHDA and CDR2 SQIVND (reference sequence). There are 14 residues in the CDR3. J was trimmed by 1 base and V by 8 bases; bases with no gene match: 4. CDR3 residues: CASRTGGNTGELFF. Written as DNA, the CDR3 is TGTGCCAGTCGGACAGGAGGGAACACCGGGGAGCTGTTTTTT.

This clone was counted a single time. This rearrangement joins TRBV5-1 to TRBJ2-2; possible D gene TRBD1, 5 bases. CDR1 SGHRS and CDR2 YFSETQ come from the germline V gene. CDR3 length: 15 residues. Trimming removed 2 bases at V and 0 bases at J, with 8 bases between. This CDR3 reads CASSFIRANTGELFF. The CDR3, as DNA: TGCGCCAGCAGCTTTATCAGGGCGAACACCGGGGAGCTGTTTTTT.

The V and J genes are TRBV19 and TRBJ2-1; D is unresolved. The length of the CDR3 is 15 residues. Between the trimmed V and J ends, which lost 0 bases and 0 bases, there was a span of 6 bases. Germline V CDR1 and CDR2: LNHDA, SQIVND (reference sequence). The DNA for the CDR3 is TGTGCCAGTAGTATAGACGCAGGCTCCTACAATGAGCAGTTCTTC. It encodes CASSIDAGSYNEQFF.

This clone was seen just once. The chain carries TRBV19 and TRBJ2-1; D is uncertain. Trimming left V 3 bases short and J 4 bases short, with 10 bases between. The CDR3 is made up of 14 amino acids. Germline lookup yields CDR1 LNHDA and CDR2 SQIVND (reference sequence). This chain's CDR3 is CASSMLRLYNEQFF. The CDR3 bases are TGTGCCAGTAGTATGTTAAGACTTTACAATGAGCAGTTCTTC.

The rearrangement links TRBV28 to TRBJ2-7; D perhaps matches TRBD1 (6 bases). Trimming left V 8 bases short and J 1 base short, with 15 bases between. The CDR3 loop spans 14 amino acids. Germline assignment: CDR1 MDHEN and CDR2 SYDVKM. The CDR3 region is CASRPQGNSYEQYF. CDR3 DNA sequence: TGTGCCAGCCGCCCGCAGGGGAATTCCTACGAGCAGTACTTC.